The following is a T cell receptor (beta chain) sequence with its context. This CDR3 comprises 16 residues. As processed by the authors: Using reference gene primer amplification, nucleated cell counts were estimated. TCRdb keeps only in-frame clones here, not all; method: immunoSEQ multiplex PCR. V and J calls and clone size are those listed in that table; D and trimming were worked out from the DNA. The sample comprises roughly 150,000 clones, 85% to 90% of which are singletons, and roughly 15% rests with the top ten. This entry comes from a study of blood T cell repertoires in COVID-19. At the level of the study: Donors in the United States, Italy and Spain gave samples during acute or convalescent COVID-19. The cDNA or gDNA used as material had been derived from T cells, B-cell-depleted T cells, or PBMCs.

The sample taken for sequencing was peripheral blood. The TCR sequence derives from a woman between 35 and 50 years old with acute or convalescent COVID-19. The gene calls are TRBV1 and TRBJ1-1. TRBV1 is assigned pseudogene status. The CDR3 bases are TGCACCAGCAGCCAAGATCGCGGGACTACCGTCTTTGAAGCTTTCTTT. Translated, it gives CTSSQDRGTTVFEAFF.